This TCR beta chain was sequenced during a study of blood T cell repertoires in COVID-19. Background on the study: The origin of the acute and convalescent COVID-19 samples was the United States, Italy and Spain. PBMCs, B-cell-depleted T cells, or T cells were the source of the cDNA or gDNA that made up the material.

In the study's own analysis: By means of reference gene primer amplification, nucleated cell counts were estimated. Produced via immunoSEQ multiplex PCR; TCRdb's table is partial and in-frame only. Clone size and V and J calls were adopted from that table, with D and trimming inferred from the DNA. The top ten clones hold approximately 5% of a sample with approximately 74,000 clones, roughly 80% of them seen once. The V gene lost 2 bases and the J gene lost 4 bases, with 13 bases spanning the gap. This CDR3 has 15 amino acids. The germline V gene has CDR1 SGHAT and CDR2 FQNNGV. V is TRBV11-2 and J is TRBJ2-3; possibly TRBD1 for D (6 bases). Sequenced material: peripheral blood. The TCR sequence derives from an elderly woman with active or convalescent COVID-19. Here the CDR3 reads CASSLLQGGPDTQYF. The CDR3 DNA follows: TGTGCCAGCAGCTTATTACAGGGCGGTCCAGATACGCAGTATTTT.